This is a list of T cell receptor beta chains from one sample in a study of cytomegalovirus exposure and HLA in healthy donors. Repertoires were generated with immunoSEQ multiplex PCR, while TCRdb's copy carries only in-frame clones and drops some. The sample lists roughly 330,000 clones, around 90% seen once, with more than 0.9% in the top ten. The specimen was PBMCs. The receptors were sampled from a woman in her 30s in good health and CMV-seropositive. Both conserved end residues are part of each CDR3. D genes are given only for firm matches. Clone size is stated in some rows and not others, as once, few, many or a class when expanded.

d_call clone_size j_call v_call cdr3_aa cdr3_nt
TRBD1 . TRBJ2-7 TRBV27 CASSLQTRTGQPPYEQYF TGTGCCAGCAGTTTACAAACCAGGACAGGGCAACCTCCCTACGAGCAGTACTTC
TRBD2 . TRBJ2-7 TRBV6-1 CASSVPSGGEQYF TGTGCCAGCAGTGTGCCTAGCGGGGGCGAGCAGTACTTC
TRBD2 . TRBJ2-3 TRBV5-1 CASRPISGRAADTQYF TGCGCCAGCAGGCCTATTAGCGGGAGGGCGGCAGATACGCAGTATTTT
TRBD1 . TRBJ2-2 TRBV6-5 CASGTANTGELFF TGTGCCAGCGGGACAGCGAACACCGGGGAGCTGTTTTTT
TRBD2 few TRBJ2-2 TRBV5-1 CASSWTSGVAGELFF TGCGCCAGCAGCTGGACGAGCGGGGTGGCCGGGGAGCTGTTTTTT
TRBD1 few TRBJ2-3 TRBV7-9 CASSRDRSTDTQYF TGTGCCAGCAGTCGGGACAGGAGCACAGATACGCAGTATTTT
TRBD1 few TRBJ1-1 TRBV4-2 CASSQDRQGPGAFF TGTGCCAGCAGCCAAGACCGACAGGGACCTGGAGCTTTCTTT
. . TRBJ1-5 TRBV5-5 CASSLTGSQPQHF TGTGCCAGCAGCCTTACAGGGTCTCAGCCCCAGCATTTT
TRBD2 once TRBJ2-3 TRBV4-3 CASSRNPGIGGGADTQYF TGCGCCAGCAGCCGCAACCCTGGAATCGGCGGGGGGGCAGATACGCAGTATTTT
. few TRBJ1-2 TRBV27 CASSLRREEGYTF TGTGCCAGCAGTTTACGAAGGGAAGAGGGCTACACCTTC
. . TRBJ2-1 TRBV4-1 CASSQELGYEQFF TGCGCCAGCAGCCAGGAGTTGGGGTATGAGCAGTTCTTC
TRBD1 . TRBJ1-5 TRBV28 CASSPNGQGNQPQHF TGTGCCAGCAGTCCCAATGGACAGGGGAACCAGCCCCAGCATTTT
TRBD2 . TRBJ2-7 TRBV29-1 CSAGPGLAGVGEQYF TGCAGCGCCGGGCCGGGACTAGCGGGAGTTGGCGAGCAGTACTTC
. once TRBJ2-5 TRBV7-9 CASSPPLESPGETQYF TGTGCCAGCAGCCCCCCACTCGAAAGTCCTGGCGAGACCCAGTACTTC
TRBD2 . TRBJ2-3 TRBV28 CASSPESGTRTDTQYF TGTGCCAGCAGTCCGGAATCCGGGACTAGAACAGATACGCAGTATTTT
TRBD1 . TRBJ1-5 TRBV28 CASSSRDRVDQPQHF TGTGCCAGCAGTTCCCGGGACAGGGTGGATCAGCCCCAGCATTTT
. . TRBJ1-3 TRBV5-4 CASSLEGLRNTIYF TGTGCCAGCAGCTTGGAGGGCTTGAGAAACACCATATATTTT
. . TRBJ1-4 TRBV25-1 CASSGAGEKLFF TGTGCCAGCAGTGGGGCTGGGGAAAAACTGTTTTTT
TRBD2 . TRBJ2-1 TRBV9 CASSVEAGRRVAEQFF TGTGCCAGCAGCGTCGAAGCGGGGAGAAGGGTAGCGGAGCAGTTCTTC
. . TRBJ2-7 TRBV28 CASSLGYYEQYF TGTGCCAGCAGTTTGGGCTATTACGAGCAGTACTTC
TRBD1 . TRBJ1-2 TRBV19 CASSIRGQFNYGYTF TGTGCCAGTAGTATACGGGGACAGTTTAACTATGGCTACACCTTC
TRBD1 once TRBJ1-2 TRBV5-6 CASSLDRGNRGDYGYTF TGTGCCAGCAGCTTGGACAGGGGTAACCGGGGGGACTATGGCTACACCTTC
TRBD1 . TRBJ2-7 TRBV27 CASSYISPGTGGAEQYF TGTGCCAGCAGTTACATCTCTCCGGGGACAGGGGGCGCCGAGCAGTACTTC
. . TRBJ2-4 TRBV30 CAWIGGRGGKNIQYF TGTGCCTGGATTGGAGGCAGGGGAGGTAAAAACATTCAGTACTTC
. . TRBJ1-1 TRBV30 CAWSAGVLNTEAFF TGTGCCTGGAGTGCGGGGGTTCTGAACACTGAAGCTTTCTTT
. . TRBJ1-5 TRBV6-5 CASRPSIQVTQHF TGTGCCAGCAGACCTTCGATCCAGGTTACCCAGCATTTT
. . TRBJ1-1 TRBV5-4 CASSRRGLNTEAFF TGTGCCAGCAGTAGAAGGGGCCTAAACACTGAAGCTTTCTTT
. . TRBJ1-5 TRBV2 CASSEGGSNQPQHF TGTGCCAGCAGTGAAGGGGGGAGCAATCAGCCCCAGCATTTT
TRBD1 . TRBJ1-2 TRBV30 CAWSDPGTVKGYGYTF TGTGCCTGGAGTGACCCTGGGACAGTGAAGGGCTATGGCTACACCTTC
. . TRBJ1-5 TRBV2 CASSAYGAGQPQHF TGTGCCAGCAGCGCCTACGGGGCCGGTCAGCCCCAGCATTTT
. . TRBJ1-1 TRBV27 CASSPRNKFTEAFF TGTGCCAGCAGTCCTCGAAACAAGTTTACTGAAGCTTTCTTT
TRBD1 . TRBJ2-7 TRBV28 CASSLPGTGDEQYF TGTGCCAGCAGTCTCCCTGGGACAGGGGACGAGCAGTACTTC
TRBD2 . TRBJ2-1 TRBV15 CATSIEAGPIRNEQFF TGTGCCACCAGCATCGAAGCGGGGCCGATCCGGAATGAGCAGTTCTTC
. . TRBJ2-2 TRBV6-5 CASSYSEGSAGELFF TGTGCCAGCAGTTACTCGGAGGGGTCGGCCGGGGAGCTGTTTTTT
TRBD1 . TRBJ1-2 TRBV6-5 CASSRQGQGAGGYTF TGTGCCAGCAGCCGCCAGGGACAGGGGGCAGGTGGCTACACCTTC
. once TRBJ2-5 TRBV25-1 CASSEQVDGTQYF TGTGCCAGCAGTGAACAGGTTGATGGGACCCAGTACTTC
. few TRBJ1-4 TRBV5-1 CASRTAWATNEKLFF TGCGCCAGCAGAACTGCGTGGGCAACTAATGAAAAACTGTTTTTT
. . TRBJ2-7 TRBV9 CASSVGGVGSYEQYF TGTGCCAGCAGCGTAGGCGGAGTTGGGTCCTACGAGCAGTACTTC
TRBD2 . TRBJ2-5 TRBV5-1 CASSPGLAGVGGTQYF TGCGCCAGCAGCCCCGGGCTAGCGGGAGTGGGAGGGACCCAGTACTTC
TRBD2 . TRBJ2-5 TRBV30 CAWMGLNFGDDQYF TGTGCCTGGATGGGACTAAACTTCGGGGATGACCAGTACTTC
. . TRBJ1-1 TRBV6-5 CASSYSMANTEAFF TGTGCCAGCAGTTACTCCATGGCGAACACTGAAGCTTTCTTT
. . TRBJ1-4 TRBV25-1 CASRGQGRLTGEKLFF TGTGCCAGCAGAGGGCAGGGGCGGTTGACGGGGGAAAAACTGTTTTTT
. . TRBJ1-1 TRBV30 CAWRVGANTEAFF TGTGCCTGGAGAGTGGGCGCGAACACTGAAGCTTTCTTT
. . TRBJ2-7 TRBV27 CASSFRDNTYEQYF TGTGCCAGCAGTTTCCGGGACAATACCTACGAGCAGTACTTC
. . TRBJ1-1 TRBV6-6 CASRRENTEAFF TGTGCCAGCCGCAGGGAGAACACTGAAGCTTTCTTT
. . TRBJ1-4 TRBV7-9 CASSDRTDRFEKLFF TGTGCCAGCAGCGACCGGACAGACCGTTTTGAAAAACTGTTTTTT
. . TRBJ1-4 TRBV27 CASSPGREKLFF TGTGCCAGCAGTCCTGGCCGGGAAAAACTGTTTTTT
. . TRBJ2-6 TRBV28 CASSYRGAGANVLTF TGTGCCAGCAGTTACCGCGGCGCCGGGGCCAACGTCCTGACTTTC
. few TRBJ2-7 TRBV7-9 CASSLVLEGHEQYF TGTGCCAGCAGCTTAGTTCTTGAGGGGCACGAGCAGTACTTC
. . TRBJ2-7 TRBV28 CASSRGPYEQYF TGTGCCAGCAGTCGGGGCCCCTACGAGCAGTACTTC
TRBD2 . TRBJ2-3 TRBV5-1 CASSLAKTSAITDTQYF TGCGCCAGCAGCTTGGCTAAGACTAGCGCTATCACAGATACGCAGTATTTT
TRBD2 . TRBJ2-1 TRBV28 CASSPRTSGRYNEQFF TGTGCCAGCAGTCCCCGGACTAGCGGGAGGTACAATGAGCAGTTCTTC
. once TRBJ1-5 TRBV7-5 CARSGRGRFLGNQPQHF TGTGCCAGAAGCGGCAGGGGGCGATTCCTCGGCAATCAGCCCCAGCATTTT
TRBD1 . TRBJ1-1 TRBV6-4 CASSQGAVTEAFF TGTGCCAGCAGCCAGGGGGCTGTCACTGAAGCTTTCTTT